This T cell receptor (beta chain) was captured in a study of T cell responses to AZD1222 COVID-19 vaccine. Measured with immunoSEQ multiplex PCR; TCRdb has only the in-frame clones, and not every one. The top ten hold more than 13% of the sample, which has more than 100,000 clones, over 80% seen once. Germline V CDR1 and CDR2: SGHNT, YYREEE (reference sequence). With 1 base removed from V and 5 bases from J, the gap between germline ends came to 18 bases. The CDR3 has 16 amino acids. The material was peripheral blood, obtained on day 0 of AZD1222 vaccination. The chain couples TRBV5-4 to TRBJ1-1; D possibly corresponds to TRBD1 (6 bases). This sequence was found in an adult in good health. The CDR3 sequence is CASSLLGGAFKTEAFF. In DNA, the CDR3 is TGTGCCAGCAGCTTGTTGGGGGGCGCGTTCAAGACTGAAGCTTTCTTT. The full variable domain, its missing parts supplied by reference TRBV5-4 and TRBJ1-1, is ETGVTQSPTHLIKTRGQQVTLRCSSQSGHNTVSWYQQALGQGPQFIFQYYREEENGRGNFPPRFSGLQFPNYSSELNVNALELDDSALYLCASSLLGGAFKTEAFFGQGTRLTVV.